Shown below are 32 T cell receptor beta chains from a single sample sequenced in a study of blood T cell repertoires in COVID-19. Here immunoSEQ multiplex PCR was the method, and the copy in TCRdb shows in-frame clones only, minus some. Of roughly 200,000 clones listed, 88% are singletons. What was sequenced was peripheral blood. Receptors originate from a man younger than 35 with active or convalescent COVID-19.

This clone appeared a few times. The rearrangement uses TRBV9 and TRBJ1-2; D uncertain. Trimming took 0 bases from V and 2 from J, leaving 11 bases between them. The CDR3 runs 15 residues. The V gene's germline CDR1 is SGDLS and CDR2 YYNGEE. The CDR3 DNA reads TGTGCCAGCAGCGTAGATCCCACGGTGAACTATGGCTACACCTTC. It yields the protein CASSVDPTVNYGYTF.

V gene TRBV5-1 combines with J gene TRBJ2-2; D remains ambiguous. Germline V gene lookup returns CDR1 SGHRS and CDR2 YFSETQ. V was pared by 4 bases and J by 6 bases, with 13 bases between. CDR3 length equals 14 residues. DNA for the CDR3: TGCGCCAGCAGCCCCGGTCGCCAAGCCGGGGAGCTGTTTTTT. As protein: CASSPGRQAGELFF.

The CDR3 sequence is CASSRPGDYGYTF. The CDR3, as DNA: TGTGCCAGTAGTCGGCCGGGGGATTATGGCTACACCTTC. This rearrangement joins TRBV19 to TRBJ1-2, with a possible D match to TRBD1 (5 bases). Per the germline V gene, CDR1 is LNHDA and CDR2 is SQIVND (reference sequence). V shed 5 bases and J shed 5 bases, with 12 bases lying between them. The CDR3 loop spans 13 amino acids.

The genes are TRBV2 and TRBJ2-3, with no clear D. The germline V gene encodes CDR1 SNHLY and CDR2 FYNNEI. The length of the CDR3 is 15 residues. V lost 6 bases and J 0 bases, leaving 13 bases between the germline ends. The chain's CDR3 is CASSIDLESTDTQYF. The CDR3 DNA sequence: TGTGCCAGCAGCATAGACTTGGAAAGCACAGATACGCAGTATTTT.

V and J are TRBV5-6 and TRBJ2-2; unclear D gene. Per germline, CDR1 SGHDT and CDR2 YYEEEE. The CDR3 has 14 amino acids. Trimming pared 0 bases from V and 7 bases from J, leaving 10 bases between. As DNA, the CDR3 is TGTGCCAGCAGCTTGGATACGAGAGGCGGGGAGCTGTTTTTT. This sequence encodes CASSLDTRGGELFF.

The rearrangement joins TRBV29-1 to TRBJ2-3, with D hard to call. V was pared by 0 bases and J by 4 bases, with 5 bases between. The germline V gene has CDR1 SQVTM and CDR2 ANQGSEA. The CDR3 covers 12 residues. The CDR3 sequence: CSVEDLADTQYF. In nucleotides, the CDR3 is TGCAGCGTTGAAGATCTTGCAGATACGCAGTATTTT.

V is TRBV18 and J is TRBJ2-6; D gene ambiguous. Trimming pared 3 bases from V and 0 bases from J, leaving 9 bases between. The germline V gene has CDR1 KGHSH and CDR2 LQKENI. This CDR3 region has 16 residues. The CDR3 region is CASSPSTNSGANVLTF. In DNA form, the CDR3 reads TGTGCCAGCTCACCTAGCACCAACTCTGGGGCCAACGTCCTGACTTTC.

V is TRBV15 and J is TRBJ1-4, with D possibly TRBD1 on 5 matching bases. Trimming removed 0 bases at V and 4 bases at J, with 15 bases between. Germline V gene lookup returns CDR1 LNHNV and CDR2 YYDKDF (reference sequence). The CDR3 is made up of 17 amino acids. CDR3 sequence (DNA): TGTGCCACCAGCAGAGATCGGGGACTTAGGATTAATGAAAAACTGTTTTTT. Amino acids: CATSRDRGLRINEKLFF.

This sequence joins TRBV29-1 and TRBJ1-2; perhaps TRBD1 as D (6 bases). The V end lost 2 bases, the J end lost 7 bases, and 14 bases lay between the germline ends. The CDR3 sequence is 13 residues long. CDR1 and CDR2 from the germline V gene are SQVTM and ANQGSEA. In nucleotides, the CDR3 is TGCAGCGTTGAAATTGTGACAGGCGCTGGCTACACCTTC. This encodes CSVEIVTGAGYTF.

The gene calls are TRBV5-1 and TRBJ2-1; 10 positions match TRBD2. The CDR3 runs 16 residues. The germline CDR1 and CDR2 sequences are SGHRS and YFSETQ. Unmatched junction bases numbered 4, after V lost 0 bases and J lost 4 bases. The CDR3 sequence: CASSLGSSGGYNEQFF. The CDR3 nucleotides are TGCGCCAGCAGCTTGGGGTCTAGCGGGGGTTACAATGAGCAGTTCTTC.

With regard to this clone: Within the sample, other DNA sequences also encode this same CDR3. The V call is TRBV7-3, the J call TRBJ2-3; D is possibly TRBD2 (6 bases). Trimming shortened V by 5 bases and J by 0 bases, and 9 bases separated the two germline ends. The CDR3 contains 14 residues. Germline CDR1 and CDR2: SGHTA and FQGTGA. CDR3 sequence: CASSPGTSTDTQYF. CDR3 DNA: TGTGCCAGCAGCCCCGGGACTAGCACAGATACGCAGTATTTT.

The CDR3 DNA reads TGTGCCAGCAGCTTGGCAGGTGGAAGCTCCTACGAGCAGTACTTC. This encodes CASSLAGGSSYEQYF. This sequence joins TRBV5-5 and TRBJ2-7, with D hard to call. This CDR3 region has 15 residues. Germline loops: CDR1 SGHKS, CDR2 YYEKEE (reference sequence). The V gene lost 0 bases and the J gene lost 0 bases, with 10 bases spanning the gap.

The chain has TRBV7-3 and TRBJ1-1; 7 bases are a match to TRBD1. Germline assignment: CDR1 SGHTA and CDR2 FQGTGA. This CDR3 spans 15 amino acids. J was trimmed by 2 bases and V by 5 bases; bases with no gene match: 8. DNA of the CDR3: TGTGCCAGCAGCCCGAAGGGGGCGGTCAACACTGAAGCTTTCTTT. Its protein is CASSPKGAVNTEAFF.

This clone came up once. The J gene is TRBJ1-3, the V gene TRBV7-9; 9 bases match TRBD1. The CDR3 extends over 18 amino acids. Germline V gene sequence: CDR1 SEHNR, CDR2 FQNEAQ (reference sequence). The V segment lost 5 bases and the J segment 3 bases; nucleotides outside the gene matches: 14. CDR3 loop: CASSRNSPGQGFGNTIYF. CDR3 DNA: TGTGCCAGCAGCCGGAATTCACCGGGACAGGGATTTGGAAACACCATATATTTT.

The CDR3 nucleotides read TGTGCCAGCAGCCTTGAGACAGGGGCCCTCTCCTACGAGCAGTACTTC. Translated: CASSLETGALSYEQYF. The chain uses TRBV5-6 and TRBJ2-7, with 8 bases that match TRBD1. This CDR3 is built from 16 residues. The V and J ends lost 4 bases and 0 bases, in that order; junction bases with no gene match: 9. The germline gives CDR1 SGHDT, CDR2 YYEEEE.

This clone was seen more than once but under ten times. V is TRBV19 and J is TRBJ2-1, with D maybe TRBD1 (5 bases). The V end lost 5 bases, the J end lost 0 bases, and 11 bases lay between the germline ends. CDR1 LNHDA and CDR2 SQIVND come from the germline V gene (reference sequence). The CDR3 is made up of 15 amino acids. CDR3 region: CASSDSLSSYNEQFF. CDR3 DNA sequence: TGTGCCAGTAGTGACAGCCTGAGCTCCTACAATGAGCAGTTCTTC.

This clone showed up just a few times. The J gene is TRBJ2-1, the V gene TRBV3-1 (or the pseudogene TRBV3-2); 7 nucleotides agree with TRBD2. The CDR3 loop spans 14 amino acids. Germline CDR1 reads LGHDT; CDR2 reads YNNKEL (reference sequence). The J segment lost 4 bases and the V segment lost 3 bases, leaving 3 bases of the junction unmatched. The CDR3, as DNA: TGTGCCAGCAGCCAGGGCGGGGGATACAATGAGCAGTTCTTC. Its translation is CASSQGGGYNEQFF.

The genes are TRBV6-4 and TRBJ1-6; D ambiguous. Deletions cut 3 bases from V and 7 bases from J, with 10 bases between. CDR3 length equals 14 residues. Germline V gene lookup returns CDR1 MRHNA and CDR2 SNTAGT. CDR3 nucleotide sequence: TGTGCCAGCAGTGAGAACGGAGTCAATTCACCCCTCCACTTT. Translating it yields CASSENGVNSPLHF.

The genes are TRBV6-5 and TRBJ2-3, with D tentatively TRBD2 (5 bases). V was shortened by 5 bases and J by 1 base, with 13 bases between the two germline ends. The CDR3 extends over 15 amino acids. Per germline, CDR1 MNHEY and CDR2 SVGAGI. CDR3 sequence: CASSNTRERTDTQYF. Written as DNA, the CDR3 is TGTGCCAGCAGTAATACCCGGGAACGCACAGATACGCAGTATTTT.

This clone appeared a single time. The chain recombines TRBV2 with TRBJ1-1; 7 bases align to TRBD1. Germline V gives CDR1 SNHLY, CDR2 FYNNEI. This CDR3 spans 13 amino acids. V was clipped by 4 bases and J by 5 bases; unmatched bases: 4. CDR3 sequence reads: CASSVARGTEAFF. The CDR3 DNA is TGTGCCAGCAGTGTAGCCAGGGGGACTGAAGCTTTCTTT.

The V and J genes are TRBV19 and TRBJ1-2, with a possible D match to TRBD1 (6 bases). The CDR3 is 12 amino acids. The germline V gene has CDR1 LNHDA and CDR2 SQIVND (reference sequence). V was clipped by 8 bases and J by 1 base, with 8 bases between them. Here the CDR3 DNA reads TGTGCCAGTGGGGGCGGTAACTATGGCTACACCTTC. This translates into CASGGGNYGYTF.

This chain joins TRBV5-5 and TRBJ2-3; 8 bases fit TRBD1. Germline values: CDR1 SGHKS, CDR2 YYEKEE (reference sequence). This CDR3 spans 15 amino acids. After removal of 4 bases from V and 2 bases from J, the junction contained 6 bases not matched to a gene. CDR3: CASSPGTGDTDTQYF. As DNA, the CDR3 is TGTGCCAGCAGCCCCGGGACAGGCGACACAGATACGCAGTATTTT.

A few counts support this clone. The chain carries TRBV7-8 and TRBJ1-5; no reliable D call. The germline V gene has CDR1 SGHVS and CDR2 FQNEAQ. The CDR3 has 14 residues. V gave up 1 base and J gave up 7 bases, with 11 bases separating them. DNA of the CDR3: TGTGCCAGCAGCTTAGATCCTATAAAGCAGCCCCAGCATTTT. Protein: CASSLDPIKQPQHF.

This rearrangement joins TRBV6-4 to TRBJ1-1, with 7 bases lining up with TRBD1. The V segment lost 2 bases and the J segment 5 bases; nucleotides outside the gene matches: 5. The CDR3 consists of 14 residues. The germline gives CDR1 MRHNA, CDR2 SNTAGT. CDR3 nucleotide sequence: TGTGCCAGCAGTGACAGGGGGCGCCGGACTGAAGCTTTCTTT. Its protein product is CASSDRGRRTEAFF.

This clone appeared once. Other DNA sequences in the sample encode the same CDR3. The chain employs TRBV9 and TRBJ1-1, with D possibly being TRBD1 (5 bases). Germline CDR1 is SGDLS and CDR2 is YYNGEE. V was clipped by 1 base and J by 2 bases, with 9 bases between them. The CDR3 extends over 14 amino acids. The CDR3 spells CASSVSGSNTEAFF. Written as DNA, the CDR3 is TGTGCCAGCAGCGTATCAGGGTCAAACACTGAAGCTTTCTTT.

V and J are TRBV3-1 (or the pseudogene TRBV3-2) and TRBJ1-6; TRBD1 matches 9 bases. Germline V gene lookup returns CDR1 LGHDT and CDR2 YNNKEL (reference sequence). This CDR3 is 15 amino acids long. V dropped 4 bases and J dropped 6; count of bases not matched to a gene: 4. CDR3 coding DNA: TGTGCCAGCAGCCCGGGACAGGGTTTTAATTCACCCCTCCACTTT. Translation gives CASSPGQGFNSPLHF.

A note on this clone: At the DNA level, this CDR3 is encoded by other sequences in the same sample as well. This rearrangement joins TRBV6-5 to TRBJ1-2, with 7 bases lining up with TRBD1. J was trimmed by 0 bases and V by 6 bases; bases with no gene match: 4. The CDR3 extends over 14 amino acids. Germline V gene lookup returns CDR1 MNHEY and CDR2 SVGAGI. CDR3 sequence (DNA): TGTGCCAGCAGCAGGGACAGAGCTAACTATGGCTACACCTTC. Its protein product is CASSRDRANYGYTF.

The rearrangement uses TRBV7-2 and TRBJ2-5, with 7 bases lining up with TRBD2. This CDR3 contains 15 residues. CDR1 and CDR2 from the germline V gene are SGHTA and FQGNSA. V lost 5 bases to trimming and J lost 6 bases; unmatched junction nucleotides: 12. The CDR3 nucleotides read TGTGCCAGCAGCCTCCGACTAGCTCCGAGTCAGACCCAGTACTTC. It codes for CASSLRLAPSQTQYF.

This chain uses TRBV6-1 with TRBJ2-2; TRBD1 matches at 8 bases. The CDR3 runs to 16 residues. V was pared by 4 bases and J by 6 bases, with 10 bases of the junction left unmatched. In germline, CDR1 is MNHNS, CDR2 SASEGT. In DNA, the CDR3 is TGTGCCAGCAGTGGTGAGACAGGGGCGTTCGCCGGGGAGCTGTTTTTT. Translation: CASSGETGAFAGELFF.

The rearrangement joins TRBV6-2 or TRBV6-3 to TRBJ2-3; 10 nucleotides match TRBD2. Germline V gives CDR1 MNHEY, CDR2 SVGEGT. The CDR3 extends over 12 amino acids. The V and J ends lost 5 bases and 14 bases, in that order; junction bases with no gene match: 7. CDR3 DNA: TGTGCCAGCAGTCAACTGGGACTAGCGCCGTATTTT. Amino acid sequence: CASSQLGLAPYF.

The rearrangement uses TRBV4-1 and TRBJ2-5, with TRBD1 matching 8 bases. The V gene end was trimmed by 4 bases and the J gene end by 5 bases; junction bases not matched to a gene: 15. From germline, CDR1 is MGHRA and CDR2 YSYEKL. The CDR3 sequence is 17 residues long. In DNA form, the CDR3 reads TGCGCCAGCAGCCTAAGCCCGGTACAGGGGGTGTGGGAGACCCAGTACTTC. Translated, it gives CASSLSPVQGVWETQYF.

V gene TRBV5-6 combines with J gene TRBJ2-6; D might be TRBD1 (6 bases). The CDR3 contains 15 residues. Germline values: CDR1 SGHDT, CDR2 YYEEEE. V lost 0 bases to trimming and J lost 4 bases, with 8 bases between them. This chain's CDR3 is CASSLVQGGANVLTF. The CDR3 DNA sequence: TGTGCCAGCAGCTTGGTTCAGGGGGGGGCCAACGTCCTGACTTTC.